The 18 T cell receptor beta chains given below trace back to one sample, sequenced in a study of spatial heterogeneity in lung cancer (dated by TCRdb to about 2019). General conclusions and limits of the study: A correlation was observed between the number of expanded intratumoral alpha and beta TCRs and the tumor nonsynonymous mutation count.

In the paper's terms, the time point label means: sample taken at primary tumor resection. Library generation was performed with 5' RACE. The run used a NextSeq 500. The raw public data were reprocessed by TCRdb itself: fastp quality trimming at Q25, MiXCR clonotype calling, in-frame beta chains only. A single entry per CDR3 protein holds the most common genes and DNA from its merged rows. Present in this sample are about 1,400 distinct CDR3 sequences, about 21% of which were seen just once. Around a sixth of the sample belongs to the ten largest clones. No antigen is known for these receptors. Sequenced here: lung tumor tissue, sampled at surgery. The source is a male donor with early-stage non-small cell lung cancer.

In this sample, this clonotype turned up a few times. Because this beta chain is a stray read in a library intended to capture alpha chains, its abundance should not be given much weight. CDR3: CASSLGTISEQYF. The DNA of the CDR3 is TGCGCCAGCAGCTTGGGGACTATTTCCGAGCAGTACTTC. The chain is built from TRBV5-1 and TRBJ2-7; D is perhaps TRBD2 (6 bases). The V gene lost 0 bases and the J gene lost 6 bases, with 10 bases spanning the gap. CDR3 size: 13 residues. The germline V gene encodes CDR1 SGHRS and CDR2 YFSETQ.

This clonotype was counted only a few times. This beta chain turned up in a library designed for alpha chains; as an off-target read, its abundance says little. The rearrangement joins TRBV29-1 to TRBJ1-2, with 12 nucleotides matching TRBD1. CDR1 is SQVTM and CDR2 is ANQGSEA in the germline V gene. The trim removed 6 bases at V and 6 bases at J, leaving 8 bases unmatched. CDR3 length: 14 amino acids. As DNA, the CDR3 is TGCAGCGTCCTGGGACAGGGGGCGCGGGATGGCTACACCTTC. Encoded protein: CSVLGQGARDGYTF.

This clonotype was observed once. This could be a read error, since a much larger clone is one nucleotide away. This beta chain lies outside the target of a library built for alpha chains; its clone size means little. DNA for the CDR3: TGTGTCAGTAGTCGGACGGGCTCCTACGAGCAGTACTTC. This codes for CVSSRTGSYEQYF. J is TRBJ2-7 and V is TRBV19; D is unresolved. The germline V gene has CDR1 LNHDA and CDR2 SQIVND (reference sequence). The CDR3 runs to 13 residues.

This clonotype was picked up a small number of times. Since it is a stray read in a library aimed at alpha chains, this beta chain has a size that is not meaningful. The V call is TRBV7-2, the J call TRBJ2-5; 9 bases align to TRBD1. V lost 4 bases, J lost 3 bases, and 3 bases stayed unmatched. This CDR3 is built from 14 residues. CDR1 is SGHTA and CDR2 is FQGNSA in the germline V gene. The CDR3 bases are TGTGCCAGCAGCTCCGGGACAGGGAAAGAGACCCAGTACTTC. This gives the protein CASSSGTGKETQYF.

In its sample, this clonotype is medium-sized. Little can be read into the size of this beta chain, an off-target read in a library designed for alpha chains. The V gene is TRBV13, the J gene TRBJ2-7, with D hard to call. V lost 3 bases and J 4 bases, leaving 13 bases between the germline ends. The CDR3 totals 14 residues. Looked up from germline, CDR1 is PRHDT and CDR2 is FYEKMQ (reference sequence). CDR3 DNA: TGTGCCAGCAGCTTGAGAGGTTCAAGATACGAGCAGTACTTC. It is translated as CASSLRGSRYEQYF.

This clonotype was recorded a few times. This beta chain slipped into a library made for alpha chains as a stray read, so its size is not meaningful. CDR3 coding DNA: TGCGCCAGCAGCCGGGACAGGGGGCGCGAGCAGTACTTC. Its translation: CASSRDRGREQYF. V is TRBV5-1 and J is TRBJ2-7, with 12 bases lining up with TRBD1. The CDR3 loop spans 13 amino acids. Germline V gene data show CDR1 as SGHRS and CDR2 as YFSETQ. The V gene end was trimmed by 4 bases and the J gene end by 6 bases; junction bases not matched to a gene: 2.

Note on this clonotype: The library was built for alpha chains, so this beta chain is an off-target read and its size means little. This chain uses TRBV28 with TRBJ2-7; D call uncertain. V was clipped by 5 bases and J by 6 bases, with 14 bases between them. This CDR3 spans 13 amino acids. Germline lookup yields CDR1 MDHEN and CDR2 SYDVKM. Written as DNA, the CDR3 is TGTGCCAGCAGTCCCCAGTTAAGGTCCGAGCAGTACTTC. Protein product: CASSPQLRSEQYF.

Worth noting for this clonotype: As an off-target read in a library built for alpha chains, this beta chain has a frequency of little significance. V gene TRBV20-1 combines with J gene TRBJ2-7; 11 bases are shared with TRBD2. This CDR3 is 13 amino acids long. The ends lost 5 bases at V and 3 bases at J; junction bases unmatched: 3. CDR1 is DFQATT, CDR2 SNEGSKA, per germline (reference sequence). The CDR3 loop reads CSAYGLAGYEQYF. The CDR3 DNA sequence: TGCAGTGCTTATGGACTAGCGGGCTACGAGCAGTACTTC.

Details on this clonotype: This beta chain appears as a stray read in a library generated for alpha chains; its size is not informative. The chain has TRBV12-3 or TRBV12-4 and TRBJ2-7, with a tentative D call TRBD2 (6 bases). The CDR3 runs to 13 residues. V was cut by 6 bases and J by 6 bases, with 15 bases left in between. As DNA, the CDR3 is TGTGCCAGCAGCCCGACCGGGACTCTCGAGCAGTACTTC. Amino acids: CASSPTGTLEQYF.

This clonotype was counted a few times. With the library built for alpha chains, this beta chain is off target and its frequency is not meaningful. The gene calls are TRBV11-3 and TRBJ2-1; TRBD2 might be the D (5 bases). In germline, CDR1 is SGHNT, CDR2 YENEEA. V was clipped by 5 bases and J by 4 bases, with 18 bases between them. This CDR3 has 16 amino acids. The CDR3 DNA reads TGTGCCAGCAGCCTCAGAGGGAATAGCCTATACAATGAGCAGTTCTTC. It encodes CASSLRGNSLYNEQFF. Full variable domain (outside the CDR3, taken from reference TRBV11-3 and TRBJ2-1): EAGVVQSPRYKIIEKKQPVAFWCNPISGHNTLYWYLQNLGQGPELLIRYENEEAVDDSQLPKDRFSAERLKGVDSTLKIQPAELGDSAVYLCASSLRGNSLYNEQFFGPGTRLTVL.

Turning to this clonotype: This beta chain turned up in a library designed for alpha chains; as an off-target read, its abundance says little. V gene TRBV29-1 combines with J gene TRBJ2-1; 9 bases map to TRBD2. Germline assignment: CDR1 SQVTM and CDR2 ANQGSEA. J was trimmed by 7 bases and V by 7 bases; bases with no gene match: 8. The CDR3 spans 13 residues. The CDR3 reads CSAEVAGVNEQFF. CDR3 DNA sequence: TGCAGCGCAGAGGTAGCGGGAGTAAATGAGCAGTTCTTC.

Notes on this clonotype: Because this beta chain is a stray read in a library intended to capture alpha chains, its abundance should not be given much weight. The V and J genes are TRBV5-1 and TRBJ2-1; D remains ambiguous. CDR3 length: 12 residues. Germline V gene data show CDR1 as SGHRS and CDR2 as YFSETQ. Trimming took off 0 bases at V and 9 bases at J, with 7 bases between the two ends. The CDR3: CASSLEAGEQFF. The CDR3 DNA reads as TGCGCCAGCAGCTTGGAGGCCGGTGAGCAGTTCTTC.

Judged by abundance, this clonotype is large. Because this beta chain is a stray read in a library intended to capture alpha chains, its abundance should not be given much weight. This chain joins TRBV6-2 or TRBV6-3 and TRBJ2-2; TRBD1 agrees at 7 bases. V was clipped by 6 bases and J by 5 bases; unmatched bases: 3. Germline assignment: CDR1 MNHEY and CDR2 SVGEGT. The CDR3 extends over 13 amino acids. The CDR3 protein is CASRTGHTGELFF. Here the CDR3 DNA reads TGTGCCAGCAGGACAGGGCATACCGGGGAGCTGTTTTTT.

This clonotype was seen more than once but under ten times. This beta chain lies outside the target of a library built for alpha chains; its clone size means little. The chain combines TRBV18 with TRBJ2-3, with no clear D. This CDR3 is built from 11 residues. Per germline, CDR1 KGHSH and CDR2 LQKENI. The V and J ends lost 5 bases and 2 bases respectively, with 2 bases between them. In DNA, the CDR3 is TGTGCCAGCTCAGACACAGATACGCAGTATTTT. Amino acids: CASSDTDTQYF.

Of note for this clonotype: A library prepared for alpha chains yielded this beta chain as an off-target read; its size is of little meaning. This chain joins TRBV2 and TRBJ2-3; no clear D gene. Looked up from germline, CDR1 is SNHLY and CDR2 is FYNNEI. This CDR3 contains 14 residues. With 8 bases removed from V and 5 bases from J, the gap between germline ends came to 17 bases. Here the CDR3 reads CASQIFPWGDTQYF. The CDR3 DNA reads as TGTGCCAGCCAAATTTTTCCATGGGGAGATACGCAGTATTTT.

A word on this clonotype: This beta chain is a stray sequence in a library constructed for alpha chains; its clone size is not meaningful. The genes are TRBV6-5 and TRBJ2-1, with a weak D call TRBD1 (6 bases). V was pared by 5 bases and J by 0 bases, with 11 bases between. The CDR3 length is 15 residues. Germline V lookup: CDR1 MNHEY, CDR2 SVGAGI. The CDR3 region is CASSTRGSSYNEQFF. The CDR3 region has the DNA TGTGCCAGCAGTACGAGGGGGAGCTCCTACAATGAGCAGTTCTTC.

Comment on this clonotype: This beta chain is an off-target read within a library intended for alpha chains, so its frequency means little. The chain is built from TRBV7-9 and TRBJ2-2; D gene unclear. V dropped 1 base and J dropped 2 bases, with 5 bases sitting between them. Germline CDR1 is SEHNR and CDR2 is FQNEAQ (reference sequence). This CDR3 region has 14 residues. CDR3 bases: TGTGCCAGCAGCTTAGAACAAAACACCGGGGAGCTGTTTTTT. Translated: CASSLEQNTGELFF.

In its sample, this clonotype is large. With the library built for alpha chains, this beta chain is off target and its frequency is not meaningful. J is TRBJ2-3 and V is TRBV19; D gene uncertain. Trimming removed 3 bases from V and 1 base from J, with 2 bases in between. There are 12 residues in the CDR3. CDR1 and CDR2 from the germline V gene are LNHDA and SQIVND (reference sequence). CDR3 nucleotide sequence: TGTGCCAGTAGTATCGGCACAGATACGCAGTATTTT. Translated: CASSIGTDTQYF.